This T cell receptor beta chain was sequenced for a study of cytomegalovirus exposure and HLA in healthy donors. Points from the study as a whole: Cytomegalovirus status was reportedly diagnosed by the classifier with high specificity and sensitivity. The productive fraction for most TCR beta V segments was about 87% or about 30% in an earlier analysis. Among the most significant clusters, several appeared linked to common viral pathogens in a later analysis.

The germline V gene encodes CDR1 LNHDA and CDR2 SQIVND (reference sequence). Deletions cut 7 bases from V and 3 bases from J, with 14 bases between. The CDR3 length is 14 residues. Amplification used 60 Vbeta primers and 13 Jbeta primers. Sequencing used immunoSEQ multiplex PCR; TCRdb keeps in-frame clones, though not all of them. The data hold approximately 120,000 clones, with about 80% observed a single time. This clone was observed a single time. Antigen unknown. This TCR was sampled from a female donor in good health and CMV-seronegative. The rearrangement joins TRBV19 to TRBJ2-3; possible D gene TRBD1, 6 bases. The sample was PBMCs. The CDR3 DNA reads as TGTGCCAGTAACCCCCAGGGGCTGACAGATACGCAGTATTTT. It codes for CASNPQGLTDTQYF.